This T cell receptor (beta chain) derives from a study of CD8 T cells in Susac syndrome. RNA amounts of roughly 0.45 to 1 ug underwent reverse transcription with random hexamers. TCRdb re-analysed the immunoSEQ multiplex PCR reads in MiXCR, keeping a single row per CDR3 protein. This table has 65,000 to 80,000 distinct CDR3 sequences, over 75% appearing once. V was cut by 2 bases and J by 0 bases, with 16 bases left in between. CDR1 and CDR2 from the germline V gene are LGHNA and YSLEER. The CDR3 is 17 amino acids. This TCR derives from a human donor with multiple sclerosis. This chain links TRBV4-3 with TRBJ1-2, with D possibly matching TRBD1 (5 bases). Sequencing was carried out using CD8+ T cells from PBMCs. The CDR3 reads CASSQMTQDTANYGYTF. The CDR3 bases are TGCGCCAGCAGCCAAATGACTCAGGACACCGCTAACTATGGCTACACCTTC.